The 22 T cell receptor beta chains given below trace back to one sample, sequenced in a study of T cell responses to AZD1222 COVID-19 vaccine. Assay used: immunoSEQ multiplex PCR; TCRdb lists only in-frame clones, some missing. The data hold approximately 110,000 clones, with about 87% observed a single time. Sequences were derived from peripheral blood, sampled on day 0 of AZD1222 vaccination. The receptors derive from an adult in good health.

The chain links TRBV28 to TRBJ1-5; no clear D. V lost 5 bases to trimming and J lost 1 base, with 9 bases between them. CDR3 size: 14 residues. CDR1 and CDR2 from the germline V gene are MDHEN and SYDVKM. CDR3 DNA: TGTGCCAGCAGTCTTGGCAGGAGCAATCAGCCCCAGCATTTT. Protein product: CASSLGRSNQPQHF.

The chain combines TRBV15 with TRBJ2-7; D gene uncertain. Deletions cut 2 bases from V and 4 bases from J, with 9 bases between. The CDR3 totals 13 residues. Looked up from germline, CDR1 is LNHNV and CDR2 is YYDKDF (reference sequence). The CDR3 nucleotides are TGTGCCACCAGCAGACGTCAGGTTTACGAGCAGTACTTC. Protein sequence: CATSRRQVYEQYF. The full variable domain, with the rest looked up from reference TRBV15 and TRBJ2-7, is DAMVIQNPRYQVTQFGKPVTLSCSQTLNHNVMYWYQQKSSQAPKLLFHYYDKDFNNEADTPDNFQSRRPNTSFCFLDIRSPGLGDTAMYLCATSRRQVYEQYFGPGTRLTVT.

This clone was found once. V gene TRBV29-1 combines with J gene TRBJ1-1; D perhaps matches TRBD1 (5 bases). The CDR3 sequence is 13 residues long. Trimming removed 5 bases from V and 4 bases from J, with 14 bases in between. Germline assignment: CDR1 SQVTM and CDR2 ANQGSEA. The CDR3: CSVLGAPGTEAFF. Here the CDR3 DNA reads TGCAGCGTTCTCGGGGCCCCGGGCACTGAAGCTTTCTTT.

The chain couples TRBV4-2 to TRBJ2-5, with TRBD2 as a possible D gene (6 bases). This CDR3 contains 14 residues. Germline CDR1 and CDR2: LGHNA and YNFKEQ. Trimming removed 1 base from V and 5 bases from J, with 11 bases in between. CDR3 in amino acids: CASSQGRDRETQYF. The CDR3 bases are TGTGCCAGCAGCCAAGGGCGGGATAGGGAGACCCAGTACTTC.

V gene TRBV4-1 combines with J gene TRBJ1-6; D is uncertain. With 7 bases removed from V and 10 bases from J, the gap between germline ends came to 11 bases. Germline-derived CDR1 and CDR2 are MGHRA and YSYEKL. This CDR3 is 12 amino acids long. This CDR3 reads CASKEGNSPLHF. The CDR3 bases are TGCGCCAGCAAGGAGGGAAACTCACCCCTCCACTTT.

The chain employs TRBV12-5 and TRBJ1-2; TRBD1 aligns across 9 bases. The ends lost 3 bases at V and 4 bases at J; junction bases unmatched: 12. CDR1 LGHNT and CDR2 FRNRAP come from the germline V gene. This CDR3 contains 17 residues. The CDR3 region has the DNA TGTGCTAGTGGTTTTACGGGACAGGGTAGGCAGCGCTATGGCTACACCTTC. This codes for CASGFTGQGRQRYGYTF.

The V call is TRBV7-2, the J call TRBJ2-2, with D perhaps given as TRBD1 or TRBD2 (5 bases each). The CDR3 is 13 residues long. The V gene lost 5 bases and the J gene lost 3 bases, with 7 bases spanning the gap. CDR1 and CDR2 (germline): SGHTA, FQGNSA. CDR3 in amino acids: CASSGTYTGELFF. CDR3 nucleotides: TGTGCCAGCAGCGGGACGTACACCGGGGAGCTGTTTTTT.

V gene TRBV6-2 or TRBV6-3 combines with J gene TRBJ2-5, with 7 bases that match TRBD2. From germline, CDR1 is MNHEY and CDR2 SVGEGT. Unmatched junction bases numbered 11, after V lost 5 bases and J lost 5 bases. The CDR3 covers 15 residues. The CDR3 region has the DNA TGTGCCAGCAGTATCAGGGCGGGAGAGGTGGAGACCCAGTACTTC. It specifies CASSIRAGEVETQYF.

This chain uses TRBV7-9 with TRBJ2-3, with TRBD2 matching 8 bases. Trimming cost V 1 base and J 1 base; bases outside gene matches: 7. The CDR3 covers 17 residues. Germline V gene data show CDR1 as SEHNR and CDR2 as FQNEAQ (reference sequence). Here the CDR3 DNA reads TGTGCCAGCAGCTTAGGCTTGGCGGGGGGACGCACAGATACGCAGTATTTT. This encodes CASSLGLAGGRTDTQYF.

The chain carries TRBV2 and TRBJ1-3; possible D gene TRBD1, 6 bases. The CDR3 has 15 amino acids. Germline loops: CDR1 SNHLY, CDR2 FYNNEI. Trimming took 5 bases from V and 5 from J, leaving 16 bases between them. CDR3 amino acids: CASSYDRSQRNTIYF. CDR3 nucleotides: TGTGCCAGCAGTTATGACAGGTCCCAAAGAAACACCATATATTTT.

The chain couples TRBV30 to TRBJ2-7; D perhaps matches TRBD1 (6 bases). Looked up from germline, CDR1 is GTSNPN and CDR2 is SVGIG (reference sequence). V shed 5 bases and J shed 1 base, with 12 bases lying between them. This CDR3 comprises 13 residues. In nucleotides, the CDR3 is TGTGCCTGGGGGGACACTTATTCCTACGAGCAGTACTTC. It is translated as CAWGDTYSYEQYF.

The chain employs TRBV11-2 and TRBJ1-1; the match to TRBD1 covers 8 bases. J was trimmed by 4 bases and V by 2 bases; bases with no gene match: 9. The germline CDR1 and CDR2 sequences are SGHAT and FQNNGV. CDR3 length: 16 amino acids. In nucleotides, the CDR3 is TGTGCCAGCAGCTTACACGGACAGGGAGGTTCCACTGAAGCTTTCTTT. It yields the protein CASSLHGQGGSTEAFF.

The chain carries TRBV13 and TRBJ1-1; a possible D gene is TRBD1 (5 bases). With 4 bases removed from V and 3 bases from J, the gap between germline ends came to 18 bases. CDR1 PRHDT and CDR2 FYEKMQ come from the germline V gene (reference sequence). CDR3 length: 16 amino acids. CDR3: CASSSSGTGGDTEAFF. Here the CDR3 DNA reads TGTGCCAGCAGCTCCTCCGGGACGGGGGGAGACACTGAAGCTTTCTTT.

The chain joins TRBV7-2 to TRBJ2-1, with D maybe TRBD1 (5 bases). This CDR3 is 15 amino acids long. The ends were cut back, 4 bases at V and 3 bases at J, with 13 bases in the middle. CDR1 and CDR2 from the germline V gene are SGHTA and FQGNSA. The CDR3 spells CASSSPDKSYNEQFF. CDR3 nucleotides: TGTGCCAGCAGCTCCCCGGACAAAAGCTACAATGAGCAGTTCTTC.

The chain links TRBV3-1 (or the pseudogene TRBV3-2) to TRBJ2-1; possible D gene TRBD2, 6 bases. This CDR3 has 16 amino acids. CDR1 is LGHDT and CDR2 is YNNKEL in the germline V gene (reference sequence). V shed 0 bases and J shed 10 bases, with 19 bases lying between them. The CDR3 DNA reads TGTGCCAGCAGCCAAGACCCCCCGGTAGCCGGAGGGGAGCAGTTCTTC. Translating gives CASSQDPPVAGGEQFF.

V gene TRBV30 combines with J gene TRBJ1-1, with D hard to call. CDR1 GTSNPN and CDR2 SVGIG come from the germline V gene (reference sequence). Trimming shortened V by 0 bases and J by 5 bases, and 16 bases separated the two germline ends. The CDR3 sequence is 15 residues long. CDR3 DNA: TGTGCCTGGAGTGTAATGGGAGGGCGAGGTACTGAAGCTTTCTTT. Protein sequence: CAWSVMGGRGTEAFF.

This clone came up a few times. This CDR3 is also generated by other DNA sequences in the sample. The chain carries TRBV27 and TRBJ1-5; tentative D call: TRBD1 (5 bases). V lost 0 bases and J lost 5, with 8 bases in between. The CDR3 is 14 amino acids. Germline V gene sequence: CDR1 MNHEY, CDR2 SMNVEV (reference sequence). The DNA of the CDR3 is TGTGCCAGCAGTTTATCGGGGGGGTATCAGCCCCAGCATTTT. This sequence encodes CASSLSGGYQPQHF.

The chain recombines TRBV5-8 with TRBJ1-1, with 8 bases matching TRBD1. CDR1 SGHTS and CDR2 YDEGEE come from the germline V gene. This CDR3 is built from 14 residues. Trimming removed 0 bases from V and 3 bases from J; junction bases left unmatched: 1. Written as DNA, the CDR3 is TGTGCCAGCAGCTTGGGCAGGGGGCACACTGAAGCTTTCTTT. Translated: CASSLGRGHTEAFF.

The chain recombines TRBV7-2 with TRBJ2-2; the match to TRBD2 covers 7 bases. Germline lookup yields CDR1 SGHTA and CDR2 FQGNSA. The junction had 6 bases not matched to a gene; V was cut back by 9 bases and J by 2 bases. This CDR3 has 14 residues. CDR3 sequence: CASRGGPNTGELFF. The CDR3 region has the DNA TGTGCCAGTAGGGGAGGGCCTAACACCGGGGAGCTGTTTTTT.

This clone was seen a few times. This chain connects TRBV6-1 to TRBJ2-7; no reliable D call. CDR3 length: 18 amino acids. Germline V gives CDR1 MNHNS, CDR2 SASEGT. The V gene lost 4 bases and the J gene lost 3 bases, with 25 bases spanning the gap. CDR3 in amino acids: CASSAESAGRTVVYEQYF. The DNA for the CDR3 is TGTGCCAGCAGTGCAGAATCCGCCGGTCGGACGGTCGTCTACGAGCAGTACTTC.

This clone has just a few counts. Written as DNA, the CDR3 is TGCAGCGTTGGGTTACAGATGAACACTGAAGCTTTCTTT. Translating gives CSVGLQMNTEAFF. V gene TRBV29-1 combines with J gene TRBJ1-1, with D uncertain. The germline V gene has CDR1 SQVTM and CDR2 ANQGSEA. Trimming shortened V by 4 bases and J by 0 bases, and 9 bases separated the two germline ends. The CDR3 consists of 13 residues.

The chain combines TRBV12-3 or TRBV12-4 with TRBJ2-7; TRBD2 matches at 7 bases. With V trimmed by 2 bases and J by 6 bases, 4 bases remained unmatched. CDR3 size: 13 residues. The CDR3 protein is CASSLSGGAEQYF. The CDR3 bases are TGTGCCAGCAGTTTATCGGGGGGTGCCGAGCAGTACTTC.